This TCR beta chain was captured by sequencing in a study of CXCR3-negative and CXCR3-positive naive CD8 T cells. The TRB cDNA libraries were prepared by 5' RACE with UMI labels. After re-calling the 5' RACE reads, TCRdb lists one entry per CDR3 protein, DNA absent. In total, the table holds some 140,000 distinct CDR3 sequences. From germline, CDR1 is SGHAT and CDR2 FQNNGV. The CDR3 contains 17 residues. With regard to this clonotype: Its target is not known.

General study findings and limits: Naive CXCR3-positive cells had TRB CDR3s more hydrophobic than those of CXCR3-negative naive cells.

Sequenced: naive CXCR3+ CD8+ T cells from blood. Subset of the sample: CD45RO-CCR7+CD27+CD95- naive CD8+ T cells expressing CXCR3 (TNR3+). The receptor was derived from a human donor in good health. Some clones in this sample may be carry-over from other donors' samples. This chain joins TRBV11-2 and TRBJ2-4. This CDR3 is CASSLDEEKLAKNIQYF.